A single sample is the source of the 22 T cell receptor beta chains below, sequenced in a study of blood T cells in healthy people across ages. Using a J-beta primer mix together with a sample-barcoded 5' primer, a second PCR was run for roughly 7 to 12 cycles. TCRdb redid the calling of the 5' RACE reads with MiXCR, one entry per CDR3 protein. This sample carries around 1,000,000 distinct CDR3 sequences, less than 25% of them seen once, and the ten largest clones take around 0.7%. This sample also belongs to another study, concerning T cells of mothers and their children.

Source material: blood. These receptors were obtained from a girl between 2 and 10 years old in good health.

In this sample, this clonotype turned up a few times. This chain links TRBV29-1 with TRBJ2-5, with D possibly matching TRBD2 (6 bases). From germline, CDR1 is SQVTM and CDR2 ANQGSEA. V lost 8 bases, J lost 4 bases, and 20 bases lay in between. The CDR3 has 14 residues. In DNA, the CDR3 is TGCAGCCTAACCCCTGCCGGGGGAGCAGAGACCCAGTACTTC. Protein product: CSLTPAGGAETQYF.

This clonotype was seen a few times. The chain is built from TRBV6-2 or TRBV6-3 and TRBJ2-5, with 12 bases that match TRBD2. The assigned J gene may be wrong: the sequence end matches TRBJ2-7 better. CDR3 length: 16 residues. Germline values: CDR1 MNHEY, CDR2 SVGEGT. The CDR3 loop is CASSSLAGGPSDEQYF. The CDR3 DNA reads TGTGCCAGCAGCTCCCTAGCGGGAGGGCCCTCTGACGAGCAGTACTTC.

This clonotype was counted only a few times. This chain links TRBV28 with TRBJ2-3; 7 positions agree with TRBD2. Trimming cost V 3 bases and J 14 bases; bases outside gene matches: 5. The CDR3 consists of 11 residues. Germline assignment: CDR1 MDHEN and CDR2 SYDVKM. The CDR3 nucleotides are TGTGCCAGCAGTTTTAAAGCGGGGACGTATTTT. Translated, it gives CASSFKAGTYF.

This clonotype was counted a few times. This chain uses TRBV7-2 with TRBJ1-4; D is ambiguous. The CDR3 consists of 15 residues. Germline V lookup: CDR1 SGHTA, CDR2 FQGNSA. V gave up 1 base and J gave up 3 bases, with 9 bases separating them. CDR3 loop: CASSLGSGSNEKLFF. Written as DNA, the CDR3 is TGTGCCAGCAGCTTAGGGTCGGGTTCTAATGAAAAACTGTTTTTT.

This clonotype was counted only a few times. The rearrangement links TRBV29-1 to TRBJ2-5, with D possibly TRBD2 on 6 matching bases. The V gene lost 7 bases and the J gene lost 3 bases, with 15 bases spanning the gap. Germline V gene data show CDR1 as SQVTM and CDR2 as ANQGSEA. The CDR3 length is 13 residues. CDR3 nucleotide sequence: TGCAGCGCCCCTAGCGACACGGAAGAGACCCAGTACTTC. It specifies CSAPSDTEETQYF.

This chain joins TRBV2 and TRBJ1-2; 9 nucleotides line up with TRBD1. CDR3 length equals 15 residues. After removal of 8 bases from V and 4 bases from J, the junction contained 11 bases not matched to a gene. CDR1 and CDR2 (germline): SNHLY, FYNNEI. The CDR3 DNA follows: TGTGCCAGCTGGGATGGACAGGGGCTCCTCTATGGCTACACCTTC. This sequence encodes CASWDGQGLLYGYTF.

This clonotype has more than one count but fewer than ten. This rearrangement joins TRBV7-9 to TRBJ2-5; D may be TRBD2 (6 bases). The CDR3 covers 17 residues. V was pared by 6 bases and J by 0 bases, with 20 bases between. CDR1 and CDR2 from the germline V gene are SEHNR and FQNEAQ (reference sequence). The CDR3 coding sequence is TGTGCCAGCAGTTCACCCCATGGCGGGGTAGACCAAGAGACCCAGTACTTC. Translating gives CASSSPHGGVDQETQYF. The entire variable domain, with the rest obtained from reference TRBV7-9 and TRBJ2-5, is as follows: DTGVSQNPRHKITKRGQNVTFRCDPISEHNRLYWYRQTLGQGPEFLTYFQNEAQLEKSRLLSDRFSAERPKGSFSTLEIQRTEQGDSAMYLCASSSPHGGVDQETQYFGPGTRLLVL.

This clonotype appeared a few times. The rearrangement joins TRBV18 to TRBJ1-4; D is ambiguous. Germline V gene lookup returns CDR1 KGHSH and CDR2 LQKENI. Deletions cut 3 bases from V and 0 bases from J, with 11 bases between. This CDR3 comprises 16 residues. CDR3 bases: TGTGCCAGCTCACCCGTATCCGGGGCAACTAATGAAAAACTGTTTTTT. It encodes CASSPVSGATNEKLFF.

This clonotype was observed many times. This chain joins TRBV7-2 and TRBJ2-3; TRBD2 agrees at 7 bases. V lost 8 bases, J lost 4 bases, and 6 bases stayed unmatched. This CDR3 region has 13 residues. The germline V gene encodes CDR1 SGHTA and CDR2 FQGNSA. The CDR3 spells CASCGRGSDTQYF. In DNA form, the CDR3 reads TGTGCCAGCTGCGGGAGAGGGTCAGATACGCAGTATTTT.

The V call is TRBV20-1, the J call TRBJ2-5; no clear D gene. The CDR3 has 14 amino acids. The V gene lost 0 bases and the J gene lost 9 bases, with 17 bases spanning the gap. Germline CDR1 DFQATT, CDR2 SNEGSKA (reference sequence). In DNA, the CDR3 is TGCAGTGCTAGAGATCAGGCGGACCTGGGCTCCCAGTACTTC. Residues: CSARDQADLGSQYF.

This chain links TRBV4-3 with TRBJ2-1; D possibly uses TRBD1 or TRBD2 (5 bases each). Trimming removed 1 base from V and 2 bases from J, with 6 bases in between. This CDR3 is built from 14 residues. Germline values: CDR1 LGHNA, CDR2 YSLEER. CDR3 loop: CASSQGDPYNEQFF. CDR3 DNA: TGCGCCAGCAGCCAAGGGGACCCCTACAATGAGCAGTTCTTC.

This clonotype was counted between two and nine times. V is TRBV28 and J is TRBJ1-1; tentative D call: TRBD1 (5 bases). In germline, CDR1 is MDHEN, CDR2 SYDVKM. Trimming shortened V by 6 bases and J by 0 bases, and 11 bases separated the two germline ends. There are 14 residues in the CDR3. In nucleotides, the CDR3 is TGTGCCAGCAGGCAGGGAGGCATGAACACTGAAGCTTTCTTT. It yields the protein CASRQGGMNTEAFF. Full variable domain (missing parts from reference TRBV28 and TRBJ1-1): DVKVTQSSRYLVKRTGEKVFLECVQDMDHENMFWYRQDPGLGLRLIYFSYDVKMKEKGDIPEGYSVSREKKERFSLILESASTNQTSMYLCASRQGGMNTEAFFGQGTRLTVV.

This rearrangement joins TRBV11-2 to TRBJ2-7, with TRBD2 matching over 8 bases. Trimming removed 5 bases from V and 2 bases from J; junction bases left unmatched: 14. CDR1 and CDR2 (germline): SGHAT, FQNNGV. This CDR3 has 17 amino acids. CDR3 coding DNA: TGTGCCAGCAGCCCCACGGCCGATAGCGGGAAACCCTACGAGCAGTACTTC. The encoded protein is CASSPTADSGKPYEQYF.

The chain couples TRBV4-3 to TRBJ2-5; 8 bases line up with TRBD2. The DNA end lines up better with TRBJ2-1; the J call may be wrong. This CDR3 is 13 amino acids long. In germline, CDR1 is LGHNA, CDR2 YSLEER. The CDR3 loop is CASSNGGAHEQFF. The CDR3 DNA sequence: TGCGCCAGCAGCAACGGGGGGGCCCATGAGCAGTTCTTC.

This clonotype occurred a few times. The V gene is TRBV28, the J gene TRBJ2-5; D tentatively fits TRBD1 or TRBD2 (6 bases each). The DNA end is more similar to TRBJ2-1, so the J call may be wrong. This CDR3 has 19 residues. Germline V gene sequence: CDR1 MDHEN, CDR2 SYDVKM. The CDR3 sequence: CASSGPESSPMGGSGEQFF. The CDR3 DNA reads TGTGCCAGCAGTGGCCCAGAATCTAGCCCAATGGGGGGCTCGGGTGAGCAGTTCTTC.

This chain links TRBV6-2 or TRBV6-3 with TRBJ1-1; 9 bases agree with TRBD1. Per the germline V gene, CDR1 is MNHEY and CDR2 is SVGEGT. The CDR3 has 14 amino acids. The V and J ends lost 6 bases and 5 bases, in that order; junction bases with no gene match: 7. Here the CDR3 DNA reads TGTGCCAGCAGACTTACAGGGGGCATGACTGAAGCTTTCTTT. Translated: CASRLTGGMTEAFF.

Regarding this clonotype: A much bigger clone sits one base away, suggesting this may be a read error. V usage is TRBV11-2 and J usage is TRBJ2-1, with D uncertain. The length of the CDR3 is 16 residues. The germline V gene encodes CDR1 SGHAT and CDR2 FQNNGV. This CDR3 reads CASSLDPVSSDNEQFF. In DNA form, the CDR3 reads TGTGCCAGCAGCTTAGACCCAGTGAGCTCCGACAATGAGCAGTTCTTC.

This chain connects TRBV24-1 to TRBJ1-2; D is unclear. This CDR3 spans 16 amino acids. V lost 5 bases and J lost 4, with 19 bases in between. The germline V gene has CDR1 KGHDR and CDR2 SFDVKD. In nucleotides, the CDR3 is TGTGCCACCAGTGTCGGTCGAGGGAGCGGGAGCTATGGCTACACCTTC. Its protein product is CATSVGRGSGSYGYTF.

This clonotype was seen a handful of times. The gene calls are TRBV11-2 and TRBJ2-7, with 7 bases matching TRBD2. V lost 4 bases, J lost 3 bases, and 6 bases stayed unmatched. Looked up from germline, CDR1 is SGHAT and CDR2 is FQNNGV. The CDR3 has 14 amino acids. DNA for the CDR3: TGTGCCAGCAGCTCCCCACGGACTAGCTACGAGCAGTACTTC. Residues: CASSSPRTSYEQYF.

This clonotype has only a few counts. V gene TRBV4-2 combines with J gene TRBJ1-1; 8 nucleotides agree with TRBD1. Germline CDR1 reads LGHNA; CDR2 reads YNFKEQ. J gave up 6 bases and V 0 bases, and 9 bases lay outside the gene matches. This CDR3 has 16 residues. The DNA for the CDR3 is TGTGCCAGCAGCCAAGATTTGGGACAGGAGCCGGCTGAAGCTTTCTTT. This sequence encodes CASSQDLGQEPAEAFF.

In this sample, this clonotype turned up a few times. This sequence joins TRBV7-9 and TRBJ2-5; either TRBD1 or TRBD2 may supply D (5 bases each). Trimming left V 3 bases short and J 5 bases short, with 10 bases between. The V gene's germline CDR1 is SEHNR and CDR2 FQNEAQ (reference sequence). The CDR3 is 13 residues long. CDR3 in DNA: TGTGCCAGCAGCTTTGGGACGAGGGAGACCCAGTACTTC. This codes for CASSFGTRETQYF.

The rearrangement joins TRBV10-3 to TRBJ2-7; 14 nucleotides align to TRBD2. Germline V gene data show CDR1 as ENHRY and CDR2 as SYGVKD. J was trimmed by 7 bases and V by 8 bases; bases with no gene match: 7. There are 14 residues in the CDR3. CDR3 region: CAISGTSGGREQYF. The CDR3 nucleotides are TGTGCCATCTCCGGGACTAGCGGGGGTAGGGAGCAGTACTTC.